These 23 T cell receptor beta chains share one sample of origin, sequenced in a study of blood T cell repertoires in COVID-19 (dated by TCRdb to 2020 to 2021). Library prep was done by the immunoSEQ multiplex PCR assay. In TCRdb, the immuneACCESS table is reduced to in-frame sequences with V and J assigned. These tables do not hold every clone; where another copy was compared, an unresolved V gene accounts for under half, and the others remain unexplained. The sample profile shows 76,000 or so clones; roughly 87% of them were found once. Jointly, the top ten make up more than 9.5% of the sample. The material sequenced was peripheral blood. Receptors originate from a man over 45 with acute or convalescent COVID-19.

The rearrangement joins TRBV5-4 to TRBJ2-7; perhaps TRBD2 as D (5 bases). Per the germline V gene, CDR1 is SGHNT and CDR2 is YYREEE (reference sequence). The germline V and J ends were trimmed by 3 bases and 5 bases, with 18 bases remaining between them. This CDR3 contains 15 residues. CDR3 sequence (DNA): TGTGCCAGCAGCTCGCCGGGATCAAGGGCCCACGAGCAGTACTTC. Translation gives CASSSPGSRAHEQYF.

V usage is TRBV6-6 and J usage is TRBJ1-5; D perhaps matches TRBD1 (6 bases). The V gene lost 6 bases and the J gene lost 5 bases, with 17 bases spanning the gap. CDR1 is MNHNY, CDR2 SVGAGI, per germline (reference sequence). The CDR3 spans 15 residues. The CDR3: CASSLNRVRDQPQHF. In nucleotides, the CDR3 is TGTGCCAGCAGCCTGAACAGGGTAAGGGATCAGCCCCAGCATTTT.

The table lists this clone with a count of one. The chain carries TRBV9 and TRBJ2-3, with 12 bases that match TRBD2. Germline values: CDR1 SGDLS, CDR2 YYNGEE. J lost 6 bases, V lost 3 bases, and 11 bases had no gene match. CDR3 length: 17 residues. The CDR3 spells CASSASTSGRNGDTQYF. The CDR3 bases are TGTGCCAGCAGCGCGTCGACTAGCGGGAGAAACGGGGATACGCAGTATTTT.

V and J are TRBV29-1 and TRBJ2-5; D gene unclear. Germline CDR1 and CDR2: SQVTM and ANQGSEA. The CDR3 totals 12 residues. V was shortened by 2 bases and J by 4 bases, with 8 bases between the two germline ends. In nucleotides, the CDR3 is TGCAGCGTTGAATTCGGTCCAGAGACCCAGTACTTC. Amino acids: CSVEFGPETQYF.

This chain connects TRBV15 to TRBJ2-3; a possible D gene is TRBD2 (6 bases). The CDR3 is 14 amino acids. With 1 base removed from V and 6 bases from J, the gap between germline ends came to 11 bases. CDR1 LNHNV and CDR2 YYDKDF come from the germline V gene (reference sequence). CDR3 sequence (DNA): TGTGCCACCAGCAGAGCCCGCGGGATTGATACGCAGTATTTT. As protein: CATSRARGIDTQYF.

The chain recombines TRBV12-3 or TRBV12-4 with TRBJ1-4, with unresolved D. Trimming removed 4 bases at V and 15 bases at J, with 18 bases between. The length of the CDR3 is 13 residues. The CDR3 nucleotides read TGTGCCAGCAGTTCCGGCACCGCCTCTAGTTTGTTTTTT. Residues: CASSSGTASSLFF.

The V call is TRBV7-2, the J call TRBJ2-3; 9 bases fit TRBD2. The CDR3 is made up of 15 amino acids. Germline CDR1 reads SGHTA; CDR2 reads FQGNSA. J was trimmed by 5 bases and V by 1 base; bases with no gene match: 4. CDR3 sequence reads: CASSLVSLAGDTQYF. The CDR3 DNA sequence: TGTGCCAGCAGCTTAGTGTCACTAGCGGGAGATACGCAGTATTTT.

The rearrangement links TRBV9 to TRBJ2-5; tentative D call: TRBD2 (5 bases). The J call may be in error: the DNA end matches TRBJ2-7 better. CDR3 length: 14 amino acids. Germline V CDR1 and CDR2: SGDLS, YYNGEE. The CDR3 protein is CASSVHGGSDEQYF. As DNA, the CDR3 is TGTGCCAGCAGCGTACACGGCGGTAGCGACGAGCAGTACTTC.

J is TRBJ2-1 and V is TRBV28; 7 bases match TRBD1. J lost 7 bases, V lost 7 bases, and 7 bases had no gene match. The CDR3 is 13 residues long. Germline V gene lookup returns CDR1 MDHEN and CDR2 SYDVKM. CDR3 loop: CASTQGQRNEQFF. The CDR3 nucleotides read TGTGCCAGCACCCAGGGACAGCGTAATGAGCAGTTCTTC.

The chain has TRBV29-1 and TRBJ2-1, with 7 bases identical to TRBD1. Germline V gene lookup returns CDR1 SQVTM and CDR2 ANQGSEA. Trimming cost V 4 bases and J 6 bases; bases outside gene matches: 6. The length of the CDR3 is 13 residues. The CDR3 sequence is CSVVPGQANEQFF. In DNA form, the CDR3 reads TGCAGCGTTGTCCCCGGACAGGCCAATGAGCAGTTCTTC.

This chain links TRBV18 with TRBJ2-7, with unresolved D. Germline V gives CDR1 KGHSH, CDR2 LQKENI. The CDR3 is 13 amino acids. V lost 0 bases, J lost 3 bases, and 6 bases lay in between. The CDR3 protein is CASSPPQIYEQYF. The CDR3 DNA is TGTGCCAGCTCACCACCGCAGATCTACGAGCAGTACTTC.

For this clone: One junction end does not reproduce the germline sequence, and a read error may be involved. Other nucleotide sequences in the sample specify the same CDR3. The V and J genes are TRBV11-2 and TRBJ2-1; D possibly corresponds to TRBD1 (5 bases). The CDR3 sequence is 14 residues long. Per germline, CDR1 SGHAT and CDR2 FQNNGV. In DNA, the CDR3 is TGCGCCAGCAGCTTAAATACAGGATACAATGAGCAGTTCTTC. Its translation is CASSLNTGYNEQFF. Complete variable domain (other parts from reference TRBV11-2 and TRBJ2-1): EAGVAQSPRYKIIEKRQSVAFWCNPISGHATLYWYQQILGQGPKLLIQFQNNGVVDDSQLPKDRFSAERLKGVDSTLKIQPAKLEDSAVYLCASSLNTGYNEQFFGPGTRLTVL.

The chain joins TRBV4-1 to TRBJ2-4; no clear D. Germline V gene sequence: CDR1 MGHRA, CDR2 YSYEKL. The V gene lost 0 bases and the J gene lost 5 bases, with 11 bases spanning the gap. This CDR3 is built from 15 residues. The CDR3 coding sequence is TGCGCCAGCAGCCAAGATCTTCCAAGCCAAAACATTCAGTACTTC. Protein product: CASSQDLPSQNIQYF.

The J gene is TRBJ1-5, the V gene TRBV5-1; D is undetermined. Per the germline V gene, CDR1 is SGHRS and CDR2 is YFSETQ. The CDR3 loop spans 13 amino acids. V lost 0 bases, J lost 7 bases, and 8 bases lay in between. CDR3 DNA: TGCGCCAGCAGCTTGGGGGCCGGCCAGCCCCAGCATTTT. Translated: CASSLGAGQPQHF. Full variable domain (remainder filled in from reference TRBV5-1 and TRBJ1-5): KAGVTQTPRYLIKTRGQQVTLSCSPISGHRSVSWYQQTPGQGLQFLFEYFSETQRNKGNFPGRFSGRQFSNSRSEMNVSTLELGDSALYLCASSLGAGQPQHFGDGTRLSIL.

The rearrangement uses TRBV27 and TRBJ1-2; 7 positions agree with TRBD1. There are 16 residues in the CDR3. Germline trimming cut 5 bases from V and 2 bases from J; bases unmatched to any gene: 11. Per germline, CDR1 MNHEY and CDR2 SMNVEV (reference sequence). For the CDR3, the DNA is TGTGCCAGCAGTCCTTACGGCAGGGGGAACAACTATGGCTACACCTTC. Translating gives CASSPYGRGNNYGYTF.

The rearrangement uses TRBV6-5 and TRBJ2-7; 11 nucleotides match TRBD2. Germline assignment: CDR1 MNHEY and CDR2 SVGAGI. The CDR3 extends over 15 amino acids. The V gene end was trimmed by 5 bases and the J gene end by 2 bases; junction bases not matched to a gene: 5. CDR3 sequence: CASSKGTSGPYEQYF. CDR3 nucleotides: TGTGCCAGCAGTAAGGGGACTAGCGGACCCTACGAGCAGTACTTC.

The chain joins TRBV29-1 to TRBJ2-7; 14 bases are a match to TRBD2. CDR3 size: 15 residues. Trimming cost V 1 base and J 3 bases; bases outside gene matches: 2. CDR1 is SQVTM and CDR2 is ANQGSEA in the germline V gene. In DNA, the CDR3 is TGCAGCGTTGAAGGACTAGCGGGAGGGGACTACGAGCAGTACTTC. Translating gives CSVEGLAGGDYEQYF.

This chain connects TRBV6-2 or TRBV6-3 to TRBJ2-7, with TRBD1 matching 8 bases. After removal of 6 bases from V and 4 bases from J, the junction contained 8 bases not matched to a gene. This CDR3 has 14 amino acids. Germline V gene lookup returns CDR1 MNHEY and CDR2 SVGEGT. DNA of the CDR3: TGTGCCAGCAGCTCATCCAGGGGGCCTTACGAGCAGTACTTC. This gives the protein CASSSSRGPYEQYF.

This chain joins TRBV27 and TRBJ2-1; D is perhaps TRBD1 (5 bases). The CDR3 is made up of 14 amino acids. Germline loops: CDR1 MNHEY, CDR2 SMNVEV (reference sequence). Trimming shortened V by 2 bases and J by 15 bases, and 20 bases separated the two germline ends. CDR3 residues: CASSLSVRATHPFF. CDR3 DNA: TGTGCCAGCAGTTTAAGTGTCAGGGCCACGCATCCGTTCTTC.

This clone turned up a few times. J is TRBJ1-1 and V is TRBV3-1 (or the pseudogene TRBV3-2); possible D gene TRBD1, 6 bases. The V end was cut by 4 bases, the J end by 1 base, with 7 bases between. Germline assignment: CDR1 LGHDT and CDR2 YNNKEL (reference sequence). The CDR3 runs 13 residues. CDR3 nucleotides: TGTGCCAGCAGCCGGGGACAGAACACTGAAGCTTTCTTT. Encoded protein: CASSRGQNTEAFF.

The gene calls are TRBV24-1 and TRBJ1-2, with TRBD1 identical over 7 bases. The CDR3 is 13 residues long. Germline V gene lookup returns CDR1 KGHDR and CDR2 SFDVKD. V gave up 5 bases and J gave up 5 bases; unmatched junction bases: 4. The DNA for the CDR3 is TGTGCCACCAGTGTCACACAGGGGTATGGCTACACCTTC. This translates into CATSVTQGYGYTF.

Only a few counts were recorded for this clone. The chain carries TRBV5-6 and TRBJ1-2; D gene uncertain. V lost 4 bases and J 4 bases, leaving 14 bases between the germline ends. Germline CDR1 SGHDT, CDR2 YYEEEE. The CDR3 is 14 amino acids. This chain's CDR3 is CASSPPRGTYGYTF. The CDR3 DNA reads TGTGCCAGCAGCCCTCCCCGGGGTACCTATGGCTACACCTTC. Together with reference TRBV5-6 and TRBJ1-2, the CDR3 gives the full variable domain: DAGVTQSPTHLIKTRGQQVTLRCSPKSGHDTVSWYQQALGQGPQFIFQYYEEEERQRGNFPDRFSGHQFPNYSSELNVNALLLGDSALYLCASSPPRGTYGYTFGSGTRLTVV.

The genes are TRBV5-4 and TRBJ2-5, with 8 bases identical to TRBD2. CDR3 length: 14 residues. The V gene's germline CDR1 is SGHNT and CDR2 YYREEE (reference sequence). Unmatched junction bases numbered 2, after V lost 2 bases and J lost 2 bases. The CDR3 sequence is CASSFGLAQETQYF. CDR3 DNA: TGTGCCAGCAGCTTCGGACTAGCTCAAGAGACCCAGTACTTC.